Below, 25 T cell receptor beta chains from the same sample are listed, as sequenced in a study of cytomegalovirus exposure and HLA in healthy donors. The study ran its PCR with 60 Vbeta and 13 Jbeta primers. The assay was immunoSEQ multiplex PCR, and TCRdb's table has in-frame clones only and misses some. Found here are 170,000 or so clones, 80% of them singletons; the top ten hold 1%. Sequenced sample: PBMCs. The receptors were gathered from a woman aged 45-60 years in good health and CMV-seropositive.

This chain joins TRBV4-2 and TRBJ2-5, with D tentatively TRBD2 (6 bases). This CDR3 contains 17 residues. Between the trimmed V and J ends, which lost 4 bases and 0 bases, there was a span of 18 bases. Germline lookup yields CDR1 LGHNA and CDR2 YNFKEQ. DNA of the CDR3: TGTGCCAGCAGCCTCCCCGGGGCCGGGAGTTACCAAGAGACCCAGTACTTC. Translation: CASSLPGAGSYQETQYF.

The chain links TRBV29-1 to TRBJ2-5; no clear D. Trimming shortened V by 6 bases and J by 4 bases, and 15 bases separated the two germline ends. CDR3 length: 13 amino acids. Germline CDR1 and CDR2: SQVTM and ANQGSEA. The CDR3, as DNA: TGCAGCGTACCCGATCAAGGCGGAGAGACCCAGTACTTC. This translates into CSVPDQGGETQYF.

The J gene is TRBJ2-1, the V gene TRBV4-2, with TRBD2 matching 10 bases. Germline V gives CDR1 LGHNA, CDR2 YNFKEQ. CDR3 size: 16 residues. Germline trimming cut 1 base from V and 5 bases from J; bases unmatched to any gene: 5. The CDR3 DNA is TGTGCCAGCAGCCAAGCTTGGACTAGCGGTAACAATGAGCAGTTCTTC. It yields the protein CASSQAWTSGNNEQFF.

V usage is TRBV5-4 and J usage is TRBJ2-3, with a tentative D call TRBD2 (5 bases). Germline lookup yields CDR1 SGHNT and CDR2 YYREEE (reference sequence). Trimming stripped 2 bases from V and 2 bases from J, with 12 bases between. The CDR3 consists of 15 residues. CDR3 loop: CASSFTGSTTDTQYF. In DNA, the CDR3 is TGTGCCAGCAGCTTCACGGGATCAACCACAGATACGCAGTATTTT.

The chain recombines TRBV7-6 with TRBJ1-3; TRBD1 matches 8 bases. The CDR3 covers 16 residues. The ends lost 4 bases at V and 0 bases at J; junction bases unmatched: 5. Germline CDR1 is SGHVS and CDR2 is FNYEAQ. For the CDR3, the DNA is TGTGCCAGCAGCTCGAACAGGGGGACCTCTGGAAACACCATATATTTT. Protein sequence: CASSSNRGTSGNTIYF.

The chain couples TRBV5-1 to TRBJ1-1; 9 bases align to TRBD1. CDR3 length: 18 residues. The junction had 18 bases not matched to a gene; V was cut back by 4 bases and J by 5 bases. Looked up from germline, CDR1 is SGHRS and CDR2 is YFSETQ. CDR3 in DNA: TGCGCCAGCAGCCCTTGGCGGCTTACACAGGGGGCGCGGACTGAAGCTTTCTTT. Its protein product is CASSPWRLTQGARTEAFF. Supplemented by reference TRBV5-1 and TRBJ1-1, the full variable domain reads KAGVTQTPRYLIKTRGQQVTLSCSPISGHRSVSWYQQTPGQGLQFLFEYFSETQRNKGNFPGRFSGRQFSNSRSEMNVSTLELGDSALYLCASSPWRLTQGARTEAFFGQGTRLTVV.

This sequence joins TRBV29-1 and TRBJ1-2; TRBD1 might be the D (6 bases). CDR1 is SQVTM and CDR2 is ANQGSEA in the germline V gene. The V end lost 6 bases, the J end lost 2 bases, and 7 bases lay between the germline ends. The CDR3 totals 11 residues. Here the CDR3 reads CSVDRNYGYTF. The CDR3 DNA reads TGCAGCGTAGACAGGAACTATGGCTACACCTTC.

The rearrangement links TRBV9 to TRBJ1-5; D ambiguous. Germline V gives CDR1 SGDLS, CDR2 YYNGEE. The CDR3 is made up of 14 amino acids. The V end was cut by 1 base, the J end by 4 bases, with 9 bases between. The CDR3 protein is CASSVSSLNQPQHF. As DNA, the CDR3 is TGTGCCAGCAGCGTATCAAGTCTAAATCAGCCCCAGCATTTT. Variable domain in full (rest from reference TRBV9 and TRBJ1-5): DSGVTQTPKHLITATGQRVTLRCSPRSGDLSVYWYQQSLDQGLQFLIQYYNGEERAKGNILERFSAQQFPDLHSELNLSSLELGDSALYFCASSVSSLNQPQHFGDGTRLSIL.

Only a few counts were recorded for this clone. The chain carries TRBV5-4 and TRBJ2-7, with a tentative D call TRBD2 (6 bases). This CDR3 spans 16 amino acids. V was trimmed by 4 bases and J by 4 bases, leaving 21 bases between them. The germline gives CDR1 SGHNT, CDR2 YYREEE (reference sequence). CDR3 nucleotides: TGTGCCAGCAGCGGATTTGGAGGGGCTTTAGGGTACGAGCAGTACTTC. It yields the protein CASSGFGGALGYEQYF.

The sample holds a few counts of this clone. This chain joins TRBV5-1 and TRBJ2-2; D gene uncertain. Germline lookup yields CDR1 SGHRS and CDR2 YFSETQ. The CDR3 extends over 14 amino acids. V was trimmed by 0 bases and J by 5 bases, leaving 8 bases between them. The CDR3 is CASSLATATGELFF. Written as DNA, the CDR3 is TGCGCCAGCAGCTTGGCAACAGCTACCGGGGAGCTGTTTTTT.

This chain connects TRBV28 to TRBJ1-1; D is undetermined. The germline V gene has CDR1 MDHEN and CDR2 SYDVKM. This CDR3 is built from 11 residues. With 2 bases removed from V and 7 bases from J, the gap between germline ends came to 5 bases. Written as DNA, the CDR3 is TGTGCCAGCAGTTTAGGGCTTGAAGCTTTCTTT. This codes for CASSLGLEAFF.

The chain uses TRBV6-6 and TRBJ1-6; no clear D gene. V was shortened by 7 bases and J by 5 bases, with 15 bases between the two germline ends. Germline V gene data show CDR1 as MNHNY and CDR2 as SVGAGI (reference sequence). This CDR3 is built from 15 residues. The CDR3 is CASTHRVSDNSPLHF. The CDR3 DNA reads as TGTGCCAGCACTCACAGAGTATCAGATAATTCACCCCTCCACTTT.

This clone was counted between two and nine times. The chain uses TRBV4-3 and TRBJ1-4, with 10 bases matching TRBD1. The V and J ends lost 1 base and 7 bases, in that order; junction bases with no gene match: 6. The CDR3 is 16 amino acids. In germline, CDR1 is LGHNA, CDR2 YSLEER. CDR3 residues: CASSQALTGGVEKLFF. CDR3 sequence (DNA): TGCGCCAGCAGCCAAGCCCTGACAGGGGGCGTTGAAAAACTGTTTTTT.

V is TRBV5-4 and J is TRBJ1-1; D is perhaps TRBD1 (6 bases). Germline V gene lookup returns CDR1 SGHNT and CDR2 YYREEE (reference sequence). The V end was cut by 3 bases, the J end by 0 bases, with 9 bases between. The CDR3 totals 14 residues. The CDR3 loop reads CASSYRVLNTEAFF. CDR3 bases: TGTGCCAGCAGCTACAGGGTCCTGAACACTGAAGCTTTCTTT.

The chain links TRBV5-1 to TRBJ2-1; D is possibly TRBD1 (5 bases). Germline V CDR1 and CDR2: SGHRS, YFSETQ. With 6 bases removed from V and 2 bases from J, the gap between germline ends came to 12 bases. The CDR3 is 14 amino acids. The CDR3 DNA reads as TGCGCCAGCACCTTTCAGGGCCCCTACAATGAGCAGTTCTTC. Protein: CASTFQGPYNEQFF.

The gene calls are TRBV2 and TRBJ2-5; tentative D call: TRBD2 (7 bases). Trimming stripped 7 bases from V and 2 bases from J, with 14 bases between. Per germline, CDR1 SNHLY and CDR2 FYNNEI. This CDR3 is 14 amino acids long. CDR3 in amino acids: CASNRRGGQETQYF. In DNA, the CDR3 is TGTGCCAGCAACAGGAGGGGGGGACAAGAGACCCAGTACTTC.

V and J are TRBV4-1 and TRBJ2-7; 7 nucleotides line up with TRBD2. V dropped 1 base and J dropped 7; count of bases not matched to a gene: 7. CDR3 length: 14 amino acids. From germline, CDR1 is MGHRA and CDR2 YSYEKL. The CDR3 here is CASSQVPSGGEQYF. As DNA, the CDR3 is TGCGCCAGCAGCCAAGTCCCTAGCGGCGGGGAGCAGTACTTC.

The chain has TRBV7-6 and TRBJ2-1; D is unresolved. The V gene lost 2 bases and the J gene lost 0 bases, with 8 bases spanning the gap. The germline V gene encodes CDR1 SGHVS and CDR2 FNYEAQ. CDR3 length equals 15 residues. DNA of the CDR3: TGTGCCAGCAGCTTAATACCCTACTCCTACAATGAGCAGTTCTTC. Translating gives CASSLIPYSYNEQFF.

The chain is built from TRBV5-4 and TRBJ1-1; D uncertain. The CDR3 extends over 13 amino acids. From germline, CDR1 is SGHNT and CDR2 YYREEE (reference sequence). The V and J ends lost 0 bases and 0 bases respectively, with 3 bases between them. In nucleotides, the CDR3 is TGTGCCAGCAGCTTGGACTTGAACACTGAAGCTTTCTTT. It yields the protein CASSLDLNTEAFF.

Remarks on this clone: This CDR3 is also generated by other DNA sequences in the sample. V gene TRBV6-5 combines with J gene TRBJ2-5, with 8 bases matching TRBD1. Germline assignment: CDR1 MNHEY and CDR2 SVGAGI. The CDR3 length is 13 residues. V lost 6 bases to trimming and J lost 3 bases; unmatched junction nucleotides: 3. The CDR3 DNA reads as TGTGCCAGCAGCCGGACAGGGAAAGAGACCCAGTACTTC. Amino acid sequence: CASSRTGKETQYF.

The CDR3 region is CASSLAGGSTEAFF. The CDR3 bases are TGTGCCAGCAGCCTTGCCGGGGGTTCCACTGAAGCTTTCTTT. The chain recombines TRBV5-5 with TRBJ1-1; tentative D call: TRBD1 (5 bases). The CDR3 has 14 amino acids. Trimming removed 4 bases from V and 4 bases from J, with 14 bases in between. Germline-derived CDR1 and CDR2 are SGHKS and YYEKEE (reference sequence).

The gene calls are TRBV28 and TRBJ2-2; D is unclear. Germline loops: CDR1 MDHEN, CDR2 SYDVKM. With 5 bases removed from V and 3 bases from J, the gap between germline ends came to 10 bases. The CDR3 loop spans 14 amino acids. The CDR3, as DNA: TGTGCCAGCAGTCCCCAGGCCTACACCGGGGAGCTGTTTTTT. Translating it yields CASSPQAYTGELFF.

The genes are TRBV9 and TRBJ2-3; D gene unclear. Trimming pared 0 bases from V and 0 bases from J, leaving 17 bases between. Germline CDR1 is SGDLS and CDR2 is YYNGEE. The CDR3 loop spans 18 amino acids. The CDR3 reads CASSVGWYISSSTDTQYF. Here the CDR3 DNA reads TGTGCCAGCAGCGTAGGGTGGTATATTAGCTCTAGCACAGATACGCAGTATTTT.

Details on this clone: Sequence at one end of the junction differs from germline and may be a read error. The gene calls are TRBV7-8 and TRBJ1-6; D gene unclear. The CDR3 spans 12 residues. Germline V gene lookup returns CDR1 SGHVS and CDR2 FQNEAQ. The CDR3 reads CASSPYNSPLHF. DNA of the CDR3: TGTGCCAGCAGCCCCTACAATTCACCCCTCCACTTT.

The chain recombines TRBV28 with TRBJ2-7, with D possibly TRBD1 on 7 matching bases. The germline V gene has CDR1 MDHEN and CDR2 SYDVKM. With 7 bases removed from V and 2 bases from J, the gap between germline ends came to 15 bases. This CDR3 contains 14 residues. The CDR3 reads CASKLPGGTYEQYF. The CDR3 nucleotides are TGTGCCAGCAAATTACCAGGGGGGACCTACGAGCAGTACTTC.